These T cell receptor beta chains were read from a single sample in a study of blood T cell repertoires in COVID-19. Some clones are missing from TCRdb's copy, which holds only in-frame ones; the method was immunoSEQ multiplex PCR. The sample has about 210,000 clones, approximately 80% seen once; the top ten hold approximately 10%. Sequenced sample: peripheral blood. The receptor set was obtained from a man aged 50-59 years with active or convalescent COVID-19. CDR3s include the opening cysteine and the closing phenylalanine or tryptophan. Each record gives: clone size, D gene, V gene, J gene, CDR3 DNA, CDR3 protein. The D gene is left open where the match is weak. Clone size is shown for a subset of rows, as once, few, many or a class of expanded clone.

NA	TRBD2	TRBV7-3	TRBJ2-1	TGTGCCAGCAGCCCGGGGGGTAGCGGTGCCTACAATGAGCAGTTCTTC	CASSPGGSGAYNEQFF
NA	TRBD2	TRBV6-2/TRBV6-3	TRBJ2-5	TGTGCCAGCAGTTACCCCGGACTAGCGGACCTGGGGGAGACCCAGTACTTC	CASSYPGLADLGETQYF
NA	NA	TRBV9	TRBJ1-5	TGTGCCAGCAGCGTAGGACCGGGACAACATCAGCCCCAGCATTTT	CASSVGPGQHQPQHF
NA	NA	TRBV4-1	TRBJ1-1	TGCGCCAGCAGCCAAGACAGGATGAACACTGAAGCTTTCTTT	CASSQDRMNTEAFF
NA	NA	TRBV11-2	TRBJ2-1	TGTGCCAGCAGCACCCAGACTAGCCAGGGGGCCGGGACTTACAATGAGCAGTTCTTC	CASSTQTSQGAGTYNEQFF
NA	NA	TRBV6-5	TRBJ2-4	TGTGCCAGCAGTCCCTCGGGAGCCAAAAACATTCAGTACTTC	CASSPSGAKNIQYF
NA	NA	TRBV7-9	TRBJ1-2	TGTGCCAGCAGCAGAGGGTCTCCCTTTGTTTATGGCTACACCTTC	CASSRGSPFVYGYTF
NA	NA	TRBV5-1	TRBJ2-1	TGCGCCAGCAGCTTGGCCTTAACAGGGTACCCTAAATATGAGCAGTTCTTC	CASSLALTGYPKYEQFF
NA	TRBD1	TRBV7-9	TRBJ2-7	TGTGCCAGCAGCTCCCCTAGGGGACAGGGTTACGAGCAGTACTTC	CASSSPRGQGYEQYF
NA	TRBD2	TRBV4-3	TRBJ2-1	TGCGCCAGCAGCCAAGATTCGGGACTAGCGGGAGATGAGCAGTTCTTC	CASSQDSGLAGDEQFF
few	TRBD1	TRBV24-1	TRBJ1-4	TGTGCCACCAGTGACGACAGGGGTTCGGGAGAAAAACTGTTTTTT	CATSDDRGSGEKLFF
NA	NA	TRBV7-9	TRBJ1-6	TGTGCCAGCAGCCTTGGCGCGGCGGTTAATAATTCACCCCTCCACTTT	CASSLGAAVNNSPLHF
NA	NA	TRBV19	TRBJ1-2	TGTGCCAGTAGTCCCTCGGAAGCAGGGTACTATGGCTACACCTTC	CASSPSEAGYYGYTF
NA	NA	TRBV28	TRBJ2-6	TGTGCCAGCAGCCCCGACAGCCTACTCCTCTCTGGGGCCAACGTCCTGACTTTC	CASSPDSLLLSGANVLTF
NA	TRBD2	TRBV4-2	TRBJ2-2	TGTGCCAGCAGCCAAGAATGGCTAGCGGGTGTTACGAACACCGGGGAGCTGTTTTTT	CASSQEWLAGVTNTGELFF
NA	NA	TRBV6-2/TRBV6-3	TRBJ2-1	TGTGCCAGCAGCCTCCTGACAGGAGAGTACAATGAGCAGTTCTTC	CASSLLTGEYNEQFF
NA	NA	TRBV19	TRBJ2-1	TGTGCCAGTAGTACACGGGGAATTTTGGGAACCTACAATGAGCAGTTCTTC	CASSTRGILGTYNEQFF
NA	TRBD1	TRBV2	TRBJ2-7	TGTGCCAGCAGTGGGGCCCCGGGACAGGGGGGCTCCTACGAGCAGTACTTC	CASSGAPGQGGSYEQYF
NA	NA	TRBV7-9	TRBJ2-5	TGTGCCAGCAGTCGGGACTTCCAAGAGACCCAGTACTTC	CASSRDFQETQYF
NA	NA	TRBV28	TRBJ1-2	TGTGCCAGCGGAGCCAGGGGCTATGGCTACACCTTC	CASGARGYGYTF
NA	TRBD2	TRBV29-1	TRBJ2-3	TGCAGCGTTGAAAGACTAGCGGGGCACACAGATACGCAGTATTTT	CSVERLAGHTDTQYF
NA	NA	TRBV6-6	TRBJ1-1	TGTGCCAGCAGCCTCGCGGGAGGACCCCGAGCTTTCTTT	CASSLAGGPRAFF
once	NA	TRBV27	TRBJ2-7	TGTGCCAGCGGGTGGGGGGACTCCTACGAGCAGTACTTC	CASGWGDSYEQYF
NA	TRBD1	TRBV11-2	TRBJ2-3	TGTGCCAGCAGCCCGCAGGGGGCGACAGATACGCAGTATTTT	CASSPQGATDTQYF
NA	TRBD1	TRBV7-6	TRBJ2-5	TGTGCCAGCAGCTTAGCGGGTCCCAGGACAGGGGGCGGCGAGACCCAGTACTTC	CASSLAGPRTGGGETQYF
NA	TRBD2	TRBV5-1	TRBJ2-1	TGCGCCAGCCACCTTCGGGCTAGCGGGGGGGCGGATGAGCAGTTCTTC	CASHLRASGGADEQFF
NA	TRBD2	TRBV7-2	TRBJ2-3	TGTGCCAGCAGCTTAGGAGGACCCGCGGGAGCAGATACGCAGTATTTT	CASSLGGPAGADTQYF
NA	NA	TRBV7-9	TRBJ1-5	TGTGCCAGCAGCCCGGCAGGGGCCCCGGGCAATCAGCCCCAGCATTTT	CASSPAGAPGNQPQHF
NA	TRBD1	TRBV15	TRBJ1-1	TGTGCCACCAGCATGTCACAGGGGTTGTGGGGCACTGAAGCTTTCTTT	CATSMSQGLWGTEAFF
NA	NA	TRBV28	TRBJ2-6	TGTGCCAGCAGTTTCCGGGGGTGGGACTCTGGGGCCAACGTCCTGACTTTC	CASSFRGWDSGANVLTF
NA	NA	TRBV11-2	TRBJ1-4	TGTGCCAGCAGTCACCAGAAGGAAAAACTGTTTTTT	CASSHQKEKLFF
NA	TRBD2	TRBV19	TRBJ2-2	TGTGCCAGTAGTATAAGAATCGGGGGGGACACCGGGGAGCTGTTTTTT	CASSIRIGGDTGELFF
NA	TRBD2	TRBV5-1	TRBJ2-7	TGCGCCAGCAGCTCAAGCGGGAGGAGCTCCTACGAGCAGTACTTC	CASSSSGRSSYEQYF
NA	NA	TRBV6-5	TRBJ2-2	TGTGCCAGCAGTTACAGGGGCTGGACCGGGGAGCTGTTTTTT	CASSYRGWTGELFF
NA	TRBD2	TRBV5-4	TRBJ2-7	TGTGCCAGCAGCCCAGGACTAGCGGACTACGAGCAGTACTTC	CASSPGLADYEQYF
NA	NA	TRBV5-4	TRBJ1-1	TGTGCCAGCAGCCTGGGGAACAGGGTGGATACTGAAGCTTTCTTT	CASSLGNRVDTEAFF
few	NA	TRBV7-2	TRBJ1-3	TGTGCCAGCAGCTTTTCGGGACTGAACTCTGGAAACACCATATATTTT	CASSFSGLNSGNTIYF
NA	TRBD2	TRBV5-1	TRBJ2-2	TGCGCCAGCAGCCAAGGACTAGCGGGTGACTCCACCGGGGAGCTGTTTTTT	CASSQGLAGDSTGELFF
NA	NA	TRBV7-2	TRBJ2-3	TGTGCCAGCAGCTTAGTGTCCGGGGGCACAGATACGCAGTATTTT	CASSLVSGGTDTQYF
few	TRBD2	TRBV24-1	TRBJ2-2	TGTGCCACCAGTAGCGGGGTTCTTGGCGGGGAGCTGTTTTTT	CATSSGVLGGELFF
NA	NA	TRBV3-1/TRBV3-2	TRBJ2-1	TGTGCCAGCAGCCAACTCTACTCTAATGAGCAGTTCTTC	CASSQLYSNEQFF
NA	TRBD1	TRBV3-1/TRBV3-2	TRBJ1-4	TGTGCCAGCAGCCAAGGACAGGGGGATGAAAAACTGTTTTTT	CASSQGQGDEKLFF
NA	NA	TRBV7-8	TRBJ1-4	TGTGCCAGCAGCTGGTTTAGCTGGACAGCCCATGAAAAACTGTTTTTT	CASSWFSWTAHEKLFF
NA	TRBD2	TRBV14	TRBJ2-5	TGTGCCAGCAGCCAAGAGTTTCTTGCGGGAGGGCCTGTTGGAGAGACCCAGTACTTC	CASSQEFLAGGPVGETQYF
NA	TRBD2	TRBV27	TRBJ2-3	TGTGCCAGCAGTTCCCGGTTTAGCGGGGTAGGCACAGATACGCAGTATTTT	CASSSRFSGVGTDTQYF
NA	TRBD2	TRBV24-1	TRBJ2-1	TGTGCCACCAGTGAATCTAGCGGGGGGTTGTACAATGAGCAGTTCTTC	CATSESSGGLYNEQFF
NA	TRBD1	TRBV3-1/TRBV3-2	TRBJ1-4	TGTGCCAGCAGCGTACAGGGGGGGAATGAAAAACTGTTTTTT	CASSVQGGNEKLFF
NA	NA	TRBV6-2/TRBV6-3	TRBJ1-3	TGTGCCAGCAGCCGGCGGATTCTTGGGTCTGGAAACACCATATATTTT	CASSRRILGSGNTIYF
NA	NA	TRBV28	TRBJ2-4	TGTGCCAGCAGTTTTACGGGACACGAAAACATTCAGTACTTC	CASSFTGHENIQYF
NA	NA	TRBV6-2/TRBV6-3	TRBJ1-6	TGTGCCAGCAGTTCACCAGGGCTTAGGACACCCCTCCACTTT	CASSSPGLRTPLHF
few	TRBD1	TRBV28	TRBJ2-2	TGTGCCAGCAGCCACAGGGGAACCGGGGAGCTGTTTTTT	CASSHRGTGELFF
NA	TRBD1	TRBV6-5	TRBJ1-2	TGTGCCAGCAGTTACTTACGTACCGGGACAGGGAACGGCTACACCTTC	CASSYLRTGTGNGYTF
NA	TRBD1	TRBV5-8	TRBJ1-2	TGTGCCAGCAGCCCCAAGGACAGGCCTTATGGCTACACCTTC	CASSPKDRPYGYTF
NA	NA	TRBV4-1	TRBJ2-1	TGCGCCAGCAGCCCCCCCCGTGGAGCGGGCACCTCAGACAATGAGCAGTTCTTC	CASSPPRGAGTSDNEQFF
NA	TRBD1	TRBV5-1	TRBJ1-6	TGCGCCAGCAGCGAAGGGACAGTGCGGGCCTATAATTCACCCCTCCACTTT	CASSEGTVRAYNSPLHF
NA	TRBD2	TRBV5-5	TRBJ2-1	TGTGCCAGCAGCAAGGGGACTAGCGGGAGAGGGGTAGGCTCCTACAATGAGCAGTTCTTC	CASSKGTSGRGVGSYNEQFF
NA	NA	TRBV18	TRBJ1-2	TGTGCCAGCTCACCAGTGGGCAGAGGCTACACCTTC	CASSPVGRGYTF
once	NA	TRBV6-5	TRBJ1-2	TGTGCCAGCAGTCAACAGGGAGCCACAGGCTACACCTTC	CASSQQGATGYTF
NA	NA	TRBV18	TRBJ2-2	TGTGCCAGCTCACTTCACAGGGAAACCGGGGAGCTGTTTTTT	CASSLHRETGELFF
NA	TRBD1	TRBV28	TRBJ1-3	TGTGCCAGCAGTTTCAGGGGGGCGGGTGGAAACACCATATATTTT	CASSFRGAGGNTIYF